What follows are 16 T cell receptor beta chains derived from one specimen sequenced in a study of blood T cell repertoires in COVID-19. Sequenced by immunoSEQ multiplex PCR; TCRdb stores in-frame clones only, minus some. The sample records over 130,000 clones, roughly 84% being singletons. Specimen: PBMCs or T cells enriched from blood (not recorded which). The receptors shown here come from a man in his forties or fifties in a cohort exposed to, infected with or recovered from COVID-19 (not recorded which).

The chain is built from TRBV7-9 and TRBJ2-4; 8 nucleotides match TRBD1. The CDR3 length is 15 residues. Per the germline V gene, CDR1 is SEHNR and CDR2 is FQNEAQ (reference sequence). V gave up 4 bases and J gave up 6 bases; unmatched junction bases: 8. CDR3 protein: CASSSAGQGANIQYF. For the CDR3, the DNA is TGTGCCAGCAGCTCCGCCGGGCAGGGGGCAAACATTCAGTACTTC.

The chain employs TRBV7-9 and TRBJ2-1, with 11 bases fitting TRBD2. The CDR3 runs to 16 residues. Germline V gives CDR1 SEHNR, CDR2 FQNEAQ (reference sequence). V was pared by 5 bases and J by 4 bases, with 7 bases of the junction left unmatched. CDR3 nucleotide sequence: TGTGCCAGCAGCCCTACGACTAGCGGGATGTACAATGAGCAGTTCTTC. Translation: CASSPTTSGMYNEQFF. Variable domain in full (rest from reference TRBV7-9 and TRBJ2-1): DTGVSQNPRHKITKRGQNVTFRCDPISEHNRLYWYRQTLGQGPEFLTYFQNEAQLEKSRLLSDRFSAERPKGSFSTLEIQRTEQGDSAMYLCASSPTTSGMYNEQFFGPGTRLTVL.

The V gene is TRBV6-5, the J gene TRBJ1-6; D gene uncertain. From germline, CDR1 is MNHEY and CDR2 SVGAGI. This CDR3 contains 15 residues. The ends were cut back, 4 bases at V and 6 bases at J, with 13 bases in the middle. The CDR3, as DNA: TGTGCCAGCAGTTCCATGGGCGGAGGTAATTCACCCCTCCACTTT. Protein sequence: CASSSMGGGNSPLHF.

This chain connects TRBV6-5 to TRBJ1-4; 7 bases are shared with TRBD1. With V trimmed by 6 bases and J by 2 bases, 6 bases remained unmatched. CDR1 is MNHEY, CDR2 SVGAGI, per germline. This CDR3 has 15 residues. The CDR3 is CASSGQDGTNEKLFF. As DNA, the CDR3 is TGTGCCAGCAGCGGACAGGATGGGACTAATGAAAAACTGTTTTTT.

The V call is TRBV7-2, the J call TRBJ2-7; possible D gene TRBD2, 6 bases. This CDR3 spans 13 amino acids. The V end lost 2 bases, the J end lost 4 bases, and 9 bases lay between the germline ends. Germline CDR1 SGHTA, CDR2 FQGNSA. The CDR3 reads CASSLQEGYEQYF. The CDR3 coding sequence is TGTGCCAGCAGCTTACAGGAGGGTTACGAGCAGTACTTC.

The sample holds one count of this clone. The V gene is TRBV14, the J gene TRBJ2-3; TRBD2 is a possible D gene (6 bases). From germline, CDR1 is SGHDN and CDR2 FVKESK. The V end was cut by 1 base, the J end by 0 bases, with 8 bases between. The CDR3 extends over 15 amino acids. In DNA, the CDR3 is TGTGCCAGCAGCCAAGGCGGGGCGAGCACAGATACGCAGTATTTT. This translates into CASSQGGASTDTQYF.

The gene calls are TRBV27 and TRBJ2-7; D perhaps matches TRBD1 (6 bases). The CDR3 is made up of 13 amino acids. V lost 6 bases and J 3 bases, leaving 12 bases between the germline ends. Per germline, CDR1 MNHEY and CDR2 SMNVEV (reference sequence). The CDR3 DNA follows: TGTGCCAGCAGAGCCCAGGGGATCTACGAGCAGTACTTC. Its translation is CASRAQGIYEQYF.

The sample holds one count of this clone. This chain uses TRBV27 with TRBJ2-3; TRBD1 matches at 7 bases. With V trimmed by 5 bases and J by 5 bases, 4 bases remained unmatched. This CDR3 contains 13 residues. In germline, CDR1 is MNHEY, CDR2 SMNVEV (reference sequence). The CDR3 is CASSRQGRDTQYF. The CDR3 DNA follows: TGTGCCAGCAGTAGACAGGGCCGAGATACGCAGTATTTT.

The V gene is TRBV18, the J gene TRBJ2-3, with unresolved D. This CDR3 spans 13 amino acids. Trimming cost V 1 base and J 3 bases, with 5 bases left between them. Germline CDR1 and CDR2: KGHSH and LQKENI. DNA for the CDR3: TGTGCCAGCTCACCACGTATGACAGATACGCAGTATTTT. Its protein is CASSPRMTDTQYF.

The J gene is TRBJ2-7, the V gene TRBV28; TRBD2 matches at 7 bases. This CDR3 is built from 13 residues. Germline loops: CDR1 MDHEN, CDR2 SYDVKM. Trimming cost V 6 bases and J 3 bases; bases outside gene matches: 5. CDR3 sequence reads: CASSPGGFYEQYF. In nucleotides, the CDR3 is TGTGCCAGCAGCCCCGGGGGGTTCTACGAGCAGTACTTC. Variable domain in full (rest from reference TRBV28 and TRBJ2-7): DVKVTQSSRYLVKRTGEKVFLECVQDMDHENMFWYRQDPGLGLRLIYFSYDVKMKEKGDIPEGYSVSREKKERFSLILESASTNQTSMYLCASSPGGFYEQYFGPGTRLTVT.

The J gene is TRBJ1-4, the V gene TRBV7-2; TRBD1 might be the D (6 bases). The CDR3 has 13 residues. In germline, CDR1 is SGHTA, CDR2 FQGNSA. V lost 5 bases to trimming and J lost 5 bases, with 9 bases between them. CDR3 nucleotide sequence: TGTGCCAGCAGCCCAGGACAGAATGAAAAACTGTTTTTT. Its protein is CASSPGQNEKLFF.

The chain's CDR3 is CASSQDLTVSYGYTF. The CDR3 region has the DNA TGTGCCAGCAGCCAAGATCTCACGGTCTCCTATGGCTACACCTTC. The gene calls are TRBV4-2 and TRBJ1-2; no firm D call. CDR3 length equals 15 residues. Germline CDR1 and CDR2: LGHNA and YNFKEQ. V lost 0 bases and J 4 bases, leaving 12 bases between the germline ends.

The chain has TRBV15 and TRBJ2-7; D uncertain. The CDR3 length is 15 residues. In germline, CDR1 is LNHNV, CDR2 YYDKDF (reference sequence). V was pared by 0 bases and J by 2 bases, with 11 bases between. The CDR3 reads CATSREPGQTYEQYF. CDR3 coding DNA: TGTGCCACCAGCAGAGAACCTGGGCAGACCTACGAGCAGTACTTC.

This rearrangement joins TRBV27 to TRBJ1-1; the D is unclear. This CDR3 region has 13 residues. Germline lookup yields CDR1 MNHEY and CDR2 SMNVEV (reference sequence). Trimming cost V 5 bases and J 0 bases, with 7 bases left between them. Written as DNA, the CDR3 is TGTGCCAGCAGTCCATCCATGAACACTGAAGCTTTCTTT. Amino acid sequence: CASSPSMNTEAFF.

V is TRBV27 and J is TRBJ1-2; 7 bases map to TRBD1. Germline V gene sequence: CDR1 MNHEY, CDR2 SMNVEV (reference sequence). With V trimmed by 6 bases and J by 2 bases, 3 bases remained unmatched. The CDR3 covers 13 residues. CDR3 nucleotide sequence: TGTGCCAGCAGCAGGGGGACCAACTATGGCTACACCTTC. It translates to CASSRGTNYGYTF.

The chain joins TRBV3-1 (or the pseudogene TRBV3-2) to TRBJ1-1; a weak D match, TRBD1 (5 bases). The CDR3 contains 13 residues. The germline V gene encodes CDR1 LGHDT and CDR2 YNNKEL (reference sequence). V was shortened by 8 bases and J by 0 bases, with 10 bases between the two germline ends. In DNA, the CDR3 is TGTGCCAGCGGAAGGGGTATGAACACTGAAGCTTTCTTT. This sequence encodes CASGRGMNTEAFF.